This passage covers 16 T cell receptor beta chains from one sample sequenced in a study of response to subunit inactivated influenza vaccine (dated by TCRdb to between 2017 and 2018). The library was made by RT-PCR. The run used an Illumina HiSeq 2500. TCRdb itself trimmed the public reads at Q25 with fastp, ran MiXCR and retained productive beta chains. Entries are consolidated by CDR3 protein sequence, retaining the most common genes and DNA. The sample table shows 500,000 to 550,000 distinct CDR3 sequences, and around 25% are seen once. The leading ten clones occupy under 3.5% of the sample. In addition, the sample was reused for a study of T cells expressing NK-cell markers. Taken from the second paper: The TCR beta cDNA libraries were made using 5'RACE template switching, a step that added both a universal primer site and unique molecular identifiers.

Sequencing used CD4+ T cells sorted from PBMCs, obtained roughly 12 days after vaccination. All receptors derive from a man aged 50-59 years who received an inactivated influenza vaccine. Donor details come from another sample of the same person, matched by shared clones.

The rearrangement joins TRBV4-1 to TRBJ2-5; unclear D gene. The CDR3 is 15 residues long. CDR1 is MGHRA and CDR2 is YSYEKL in the germline V gene. V was pared by 3 bases and J by 4 bases, with 15 bases between. The DNA for the CDR3 is TGCGCCAGCAGCCATCCCGACCTGCTAGGAGAGACCCAGTACTTC. This gives the protein CASSHPDLLGETQYF.

The chain employs TRBV5-5 and TRBJ2-2, with D possibly matching TRBD1 (6 bases). The V and J ends lost 4 bases and 5 bases respectively, with 12 bases between them. Germline values: CDR1 SGHKS, CDR2 YYEKEE (reference sequence). The CDR3 runs to 14 residues. The CDR3 bases are TGTGCCAGCAGCCCCCGGGACATAACCGGGGAGCTGTTTTTT. This translates into CASSPRDITGELFF.

This chain links TRBV12-3 or TRBV12-4 with TRBJ1-2; unclear D gene. This CDR3 has 13 residues. V was cut by 3 bases and J by 8 bases, with 13 bases left in between. Here the CDR3 DNA reads TGTGCCAGCAGTTTGGGTTACGGCGGAGGCTACACCTTC. It is translated as CASSLGYGGGYTF.

V is TRBV6-5 and J is TRBJ2-5; 7 nucleotides line up with TRBD1. CDR1 is MNHEY and CDR2 is SVGAGI in the germline V gene. This CDR3 is 15 amino acids long. After removal of 0 bases from V and 4 bases from J, the junction contained 5 bases not matched to a gene. Here the CDR3 reads CASSYSTGSRETQYF. For the CDR3, the DNA is TGTGCCAGCAGTTACTCGACAGGGAGCCGAGAGACCCAGTACTTC.

A few counts support this clonotype. V is TRBV4-1 and J is TRBJ1-5; 9 nucleotides agree with TRBD1. Germline V gene data show CDR1 as MGHRA and CDR2 as YSYEKL. The CDR3 runs 15 residues. V lost 3 bases, J lost 2 bases, and 2 bases stayed unmatched. CDR3 in amino acids: CASSHGTGRNQPQHF. As DNA, the CDR3 is TGCGCCAGCAGCCACGGGACAGGGCGCAATCAGCCCCAGCATTTT.

There are a few counts of this clonotype. This chain links TRBV20-1 with TRBJ2-7; TRBD1 matches at 10 bases. The germline CDR1 and CDR2 sequences are DFQATT and SNEGSKA (reference sequence). V lost 5 bases, J lost 3 bases, and 4 bases stayed unmatched. The CDR3 length is 13 residues. The CDR3 loop reads CSAARDRGYEQYF. The CDR3, as DNA: TGCAGTGCTGCAAGGGACAGGGGCTACGAGCAGTACTTC.

This clonotype has more than one count but fewer than ten. The chain employs TRBV6-2 or TRBV6-3 and TRBJ2-5, with D uncertain. V dropped 7 bases and J dropped 4 bases, with 7 bases sitting between them. CDR3 length: 11 residues. Germline V gene sequence: CDR1 MNHEY, CDR2 SVGEGT. CDR3 loop: CASTVRETQYF. The CDR3 nucleotides are TGTGCCAGCACCGTCAGAGAGACCCAGTACTTC.

CDR3 region: CASSVEGQLNYGYTF. The CDR3 coding sequence is TGTGCCAGCAGCGTAGAGGGACAACTGAACTATGGCTACACCTTC. The chain recombines TRBV9 with TRBJ1-2; D perhaps matches TRBD1 (6 bases). CDR3 length: 15 residues. CDR1 SGDLS and CDR2 YYNGEE come from the germline V gene. V dropped 0 bases and J dropped 2 bases, with 11 bases sitting between them.

The chain couples TRBV20-1 to TRBJ2-1, with D possibly being TRBD1 or TRBD2 (5 bases each). Germline V CDR1 and CDR2: DFQATT, SNEGSKA (reference sequence). The length of the CDR3 is 14 residues. Trimming removed 6 bases from V and 4 bases from J, with 16 bases in between. DNA for the CDR3: TGCAGTGCCCCCTCTTTCGGGGCGTACAATGAGCAGTTCTTC. This encodes CSAPSFGAYNEQFF.

Only a few counts were recorded for this clonotype. This chain's CDR3 is CASSWGTGPSSGNTIYF. In nucleotides, the CDR3 is TGCGCCAGCAGCTGGGGGACAGGGCCGAGCTCTGGAAACACCATATATTTT. The gene calls are TRBV5-1 and TRBJ1-3, with TRBD1 identical over 9 bases. The CDR3 spans 17 residues. The germline gives CDR1 SGHRS, CDR2 YFSETQ. Trimming took 3 bases from V and 0 from J; bases not matched to a gene: 7.

The CDR3 coding sequence is TGTGCCAGCAGTTCTCTCGAGGGACTAGCGGGGGGGCGGTACGAGCAGTACTTC. Its translation: CASSSLEGLAGGRYEQYF. The chain recombines TRBV28 with TRBJ2-7, with 16 nucleotides matching TRBD2. CDR1 and CDR2 from the germline V gene are MDHEN and SYDVKM. The length of the CDR3 is 18 residues. Unmatched junction bases numbered 10, after V lost 4 bases and J lost 4 bases. Supplemented by reference TRBV28 and TRBJ2-7, the full variable domain reads DVKVTQSSRYLVKRTGEKVFLECVQDMDHENMFWYRQDPGLGLRLIYFSYDVKMKEKGDIPEGYSVSREKKERFSLILESASTNQTSMYLCASSSLEGLAGGRYEQYFGPGTRLTVT.

Ten or more counts support this clonotype. The chain couples TRBV5-1 to TRBJ1-1; unclear D gene. Germline CDR1 reads SGHRS; CDR2 reads YFSETQ. V was shortened by 4 bases and J by 1 base, with 14 bases between the two germline ends. This CDR3 region has 15 residues. The CDR3 bases are TGCGCCAGCAGCCCCGCTGGAACCGCGAACACTGAAGCTTTCTTT. This translates into CASSPAGTANTEAFF.

This clonotype was seen at least ten times. The genes are TRBV4-2 and TRBJ2-7, with D unclear. Germline CDR1 LGHNA, CDR2 YNFKEQ. The length of the CDR3 is 14 residues. V lost 0 bases and J lost 1, with 7 bases in between. CDR3 protein: CASSQDDSSYEQYF. Written as DNA, the CDR3 is TGTGCCAGCAGCCAAGATGACTCGTCCTACGAGCAGTACTTC.

In this sample, this clonotype turned up a few times. The chain joins TRBV19 to TRBJ1-3; D is undetermined. This CDR3 has 14 amino acids. CDR1 and CDR2 from the germline V gene are LNHDA and SQIVND (reference sequence). Trimming removed 5 bases at V and 0 bases at J, with 8 bases between. The CDR3 coding sequence is TGTGCCAGTAGTGAACAGAACTCTGGAAACACCATATATTTT. Translation: CASSEQNSGNTIYF.

The table lists this clonotype with a few counts. The CDR3 loop reads CASSVSSGVNTEAFF. The CDR3 DNA reads TGTGCCAGCAGCGTGTCGTCAGGGGTGAACACTGAAGCTTTCTTT. The J gene is TRBJ1-1, the V gene TRBV9, with D possibly matching TRBD1 (6 bases). Germline assignment: CDR1 SGDLS and CDR2 YYNGEE. This CDR3 region has 15 residues. The V end lost 2 bases, the J end lost 0 bases, and 11 bases lay between the germline ends. Looking up the rest from reference TRBV9 and TRBJ1-1 gives the full variable domain: DSGVTQTPKHLITATGQRVTLRCSPRSGDLSVYWYQQSLDQGLQFLIQYYNGEERAKGNILERFSAQQFPDLHSELNLSSLELGDSALYFCASSVSSGVNTEAFFGQGTRLTVV.

V and J are TRBV11-3 and TRBJ2-3; D is ambiguous. The length of the CDR3 is 14 residues. Trimming cost V 4 bases and J 5 bases, with 13 bases left between them. Per germline, CDR1 SGHNT and CDR2 YENEEA. CDR3 coding DNA: TGTGCCAGCAGCTCCCGGGCCTTCGGAGATACGCAGTATTTT. Protein sequence: CASSSRAFGDTQYF.